This T cell receptor (beta chain) was documented in a study of post-analysis software for immune sequencing data. Study-level points and caveats: Roughly 5 TRBV segments, including TRBV5-6, TRBV5-1 and TRBV20-1, were more frequent in patients than controls.

Concerning this clonotype: Its target is unknown.

Unique molecular identifiers were present in the TCR beta cDNA libraries. TCRdb re-derived calls from the PCR reads in MiXCR, one entry per CDR3 protein. Counted here are hundreds of thousands of distinct CDR3 sequences, roughly 27% occurring once; the ten biggest clones make up about 0.5%. The V gene's germline CDR1 is LGHDT and CDR2 YNNKEL (reference sequence). This CDR3 region has 14 residues. V shed 4 bases and J 7 bases; nucleotides not matched to a gene: 9. This receptor was identified in a girl under 18 with multiple sclerosis. The sequenced material came from blood. The chain carries TRBV3-1 and TRBJ1-1, with 7 bases aligning to TRBD1. This CDR3 is CASSLESGQVEAFF. The CDR3 DNA is TGTGCCAGCAGCCTAGAATCAGGACAGGTTGAAGCTTTCTTT.